Listed below are T cell receptor beta chains from one sample, sequenced in a study of T cell changes during pregnancy in multiple sclerosis. Sequencing was performed with immunoSEQ multiplex PCR; in TCRdb, only in-frame clones are kept and a portion is missing. The profile shows 55,000 to 65,000 clones, about nine tenths of them singletons. The sequencing used peripheral blood, collected in the first trimester of pregnancy. Receptors were obtained from a female donor in good health, enrolled as a control in a pregnancy study. CDR3s include the opening cysteine and the closing phenylalanine or tryptophan. The D gene is left open where the match is weak. Clone size is given for some rows only: seen once, a few or many times, or a class if the clone is expanded.

TRBV9	NA	NA	TRBJ1-4	CASSVVASNEKLFF	TGTGCCAGCAGCGTAGTGGCCTCCAATGAAAAACTGTTTTTT
TRBV4-2	NA	TRBD2	TRBJ2-3	CASSQVWIGAGAADTQYF	TGTGCCAGCAGCCAAGTGTGGATAGGAGCGGGAGCGGCAGATACGCAGTATTTT
TRBV2	NA	TRBD1	TRBJ2-2	CASSESRTGSGGELFF	TGTGCCAGCAGTGAATCTAGGACAGGGAGTGGCGGGGAGCTGTTTTTT
TRBV6-1	NA	NA	TRBJ2-1	CASSKAAGLSSYNEQFF	TGTGCCAGCAGTAAAGCGGCGGGACTCAGCTCCTACAATGAGCAGTTCTTC
TRBV2	NA	NA	TRBJ1-1	CASDGGYTEAFF	TGTGCCAGCGATGGGGGGTACACTGAAGCTTTCTTT
TRBV18	NA	TRBD1	TRBJ1-4	CASSPAGGNEKLFF	TGTGCCAGCTCACCAGCAGGGGGGAATGAAAAACTGTTTTTT
TRBV5-6	NA	TRBD2	TRBJ2-1	CASSDTSGSRAEQFF	TGTGCCAGCAGCGATACGAGCGGGAGTCGGGCTGAGCAGTTCTTC
TRBV4-1	NA	NA	TRBJ2-1	CASSQRGNEQFF	TGCGCCAGCAGCCAACGGGGGAATGAGCAGTTCTTC
TRBV6-1	once	TRBD2	TRBJ2-1	CASRTLAGENWEQFF	TGTGCCAGCAGAACCCTAGCGGGAGAGAATTGGGAGCAGTTCTTC
TRBV4-3	few	NA	TRBJ1-5	CASSQGGRGYNQPQHF	TGCGCCAGCAGCCAAGGGGGCCGCGGATATAATCAGCCCCAGCATTTT
TRBV28	NA	NA	TRBJ2-5	CASSLEGLAETQYF	TGTGCCAGCAGTTTAGAGGGGCTAGCGGAGACCCAGTACTTC
TRBV18	NA	NA	TRBJ1-1	CASSPVRNTEAFF	TGTGCCAGCTCACCCGTCAGGAACACTGAAGCTTTCTTT
TRBV9	NA	TRBD1	TRBJ2-3	CASSTSGQGGTDTQYF	TGTGCCAGCAGTACATCGGGACAGGGTGGCACAGATACGCAGTATTTT
TRBV30	NA	TRBD1	TRBJ1-2	CAWKTGGFFGYTF	TGTGCCTGGAAGACAGGGGGTTTTTTTGGCTACACCTTC
TRBV10-2	NA	TRBD1	TRBJ2-2	CASSRTGTRRGGELFF	TGCGCCAGCAGCCGGACAGGGACACGACGTGGAGGGGAGCTGTTTTTT
TRBV4-1	NA	TRBD1	TRBJ1-2	CASSQDYRGRGWGYTF	TGCGCCAGCAGCCAAGATTACAGGGGCAGGGGATGGGGCTACACCTTC
TRBV2	NA	TRBD2	TRBJ2-1	CASTETSGSSYNEQFF	TGTGCCAGCACTGAGACTAGCGGGAGCTCCTACAATGAGCAGTTCTTC
TRBV29-1	NA	NA	TRBJ2-5	CSVKGQAGDQETQYF	TGCAGCGTTAAGGGGCAGGCAGGGGATCAAGAGACCCAGTACTTC
TRBV6-4	few	TRBD1	TRBJ1-2	CASSAGTGGGYTF	TGTGCCAGCAGTGCCGGGACAGGAGGAGGCTACACCTTC
TRBV4-2	NA	TRBD1	TRBJ1-4	CASSRLARTGEKLFF	TGTGCCAGCAGCCGATTAGCGAGGACAGGGGAAAAACTGTTTTTT
TRBV19	once	TRBD2	TRBJ2-2	CASSIEGLAGVQGPGELFF	TGTGCCAGTAGTATAGAAGGACTAGCGGGAGTTCAGGGTCCCGGGGAGCTGTTTTTT
TRBV7-9	NA	NA	TRBJ2-3	CASSLEQTDTQYF	TGTGCCAGCAGCTTAGAACAGACAGATACGCAGTATTTT
TRBV7-9	NA	TRBD1	TRBJ2-6	CASLGGDRGPPGANVLTF	TGTGCCAGCTTGGGGGGGGACAGGGGGCCCCCGGGGGCCAACGTCCTGACTTTC
TRBV6-6	NA	TRBD2	TRBJ2-7	CASSSRPSGGYEQYF	TGTGCCAGCAGTAGCCGTCCCTCGGGGGGCTACGAGCAGTACTTC
TRBV4-2	NA	NA	TRBJ1-1	CASSQLEGNTEAFF	TGTGCCAGCAGCCAATTGGAGGGGAACACTGAAGCTTTCTTT
TRBV28	NA	NA	TRBJ2-7	CASTLQDSSYEQYF	TGTGCCAGCACCCTCCAAGACAGCTCCTACGAGCAGTACTTC
TRBV7-9	NA	NA	TRBJ1-3	CASSSLETGNTIYF	TGTGCCAGCAGCTCCTTAGAGACTGGAAACACCATATATTTT
TRBV19	NA	TRBD2	TRBJ2-3	CASSLPTSGNPDTQYF	TGTGCCAGTAGCCTACCGACTAGCGGGAATCCAGATACGCAGTATTTT
TRBV18	NA	NA	TRBJ2-3	CASSSVPITTDTQYF	TGTGCCAGCTCATCGGTCCCCATCACCACAGATACGCAGTATTTT
TRBV21-1	NA	NA	TRBJ2-3	CASSIGQGPDTQYF	TGTGCCAGCAGCATTGGACAGGGTCCAGATACGCAGTATTTT
TRBV7-9	NA	NA	TRBJ1-1	CASSSTLRFGEAFF	TGTGCCAGCAGCTCCACTTTACGTTTCGGGGAAGCTTTCTTT
TRBV7-9	NA	TRBD1	TRBJ1-2	CASSNWLTGGNDGYTF	TGTGCCAGCAGCAATTGGTTGACAGGGGGCAATGATGGCTACACCTTC
TRBV11-2	NA	NA	TRBJ1-2	CASSPFGGYYGYTF	TGTGCCAGCAGCCCCTTCGGGGGATACTATGGCTACACCTTC
TRBV6-5	NA	NA	TRBJ1-1	CASSYSFASVEAFF	TGTGCCAGCAGTTACTCGTTTGCGTCTGTTGAAGCTTTCTTT
TRBV29-1	NA	NA	TRBJ2-1	CSAGGGRGSSNEQFF	TGCAGTGCCGGAGGGGGCAGGGGGAGTAGCAATGAGCAGTTCTTC
TRBV7-2	NA	NA	TRBJ2-7	CASSYLPPYEQYF	TGTGCCAGCAGCTATCTTCCCCCCTACGAGCAGTACTTC
TRBV28	NA	TRBD2	TRBJ2-1	CASSLTSGSSYNEQFF	TGTGCCAGCAGTTTAACTAGCGGGAGCTCCTACAATGAGCAGTTCTTC
TRBV15	few	TRBD2	TRBJ2-7	CATNEAGSYEQYF	TGTGCCACCAACGAAGCGGGATCCTACGAGCAGTACTTC
TRBV5-5	NA	NA	TRBJ2-1	CASSLTVSSYNEQFF	TGTGCCAGCAGCTTGACAGTTAGCTCCTACAATGAGCAGTTCTTC
TRBV28	NA	TRBD1	TRBJ2-7	CASRKQGVYEQYF	TGTGCCAGCAGAAAACAGGGGGTATACGAGCAGTACTTC
TRBV7-3	NA	TRBD2	TRBJ2-2	CASSSPLKQGGAGELFF	TGTGCCAGCAGCTCGCCGCTAAAGCAGGGAGGGGCCGGGGAGCTGTTTTTT
TRBV14	NA	NA	TRBJ2-1	CASSQVKQHNEQFF	TGTGCCAGCAGCCAAGTGAAACAGCACAATGAGCAGTTCTTC
TRBV29-1	NA	NA	TRBJ2-5	CSVGGGWGTQYF	TGCAGCGTTGGAGGGGGATGGGGGACCCAGTACTTC
TRBV12-5	NA	NA	TRBJ1-5	CASGLSSRANQPQHF	TGTGCTAGTGGTTTGTCGTCCAGGGCGAATCAGCCCCAGCATTTT
TRBV9	NA	TRBD1	TRBJ1-2	CASSENSGTDGYTF	TGTGCCAGCAGCGAAAATTCCGGGACAGATGGCTACACCTTC
TRBV6-1	NA	NA	TRBJ1-3	CASSESTDGNTIYF	TGTGCCAGCAGTGAATCGACAGACGGAAACACCATATATTTT
TRBV6-4	NA	NA	TRBJ1-1	CASKLEDSMNTEAFF	TGTGCCAGCAAGTTAGAGGACAGCATGAACACTGAAGCTTTCTTT
TRBV9	NA	NA	TRBJ2-1	CASSVVAGSVEQFF	TGTGCCAGCAGCGTAGTGGCGGGCTCGGTTGAGCAGTTCTTC
TRBV4-2	once	NA	TRBJ1-2	CASSQEWFSGGSGYGYTF	TGTGCCAGCAGCCAAGAATGGTTCTCGGGAGGTTCGGGCTATGGCTACACCTTC
TRBV28	NA	TRBD2	TRBJ2-3	CASSLQLAGGGTQYF	TGTGCCAGCAGTTTACAACTAGCGGGAGGGGGTACGCAGTATTTT
TRBV5-4	NA	TRBD1	TRBJ2-5	CASSRTGEETQYF	TGTGCCAGCAGCCGTACAGGGGAAGAGACCCAGTACTTC
TRBV27	NA	NA	TRBJ1-1	CASRTGGGTEAFF	TGTGCCAGCAGGACCGGGGGAGGCACTGAAGCTTTCTTT
TRBV19	NA	TRBD1	TRBJ1-5	CASSALGQVGQPQHF	TGTGCCAGTAGTGCCTTAGGACAGGTGGGTCAGCCCCAGCATTTT
TRBV5-6	NA	NA	TRBJ2-6	CASSLALSSSGANVLTF	TGTGCCAGCAGCCTCGCCTTATCCAGCTCTGGGGCCAACGTCCTGACTTTC
TRBV20-1	NA	TRBD1	TRBJ2-5	CSARQGPAQYF	TGCAGTGCTCGACAGGGGCCGGCCCAGTACTTC
TRBV21-1	NA	NA	TRBJ1-2	CASSLFSTVSYGYTF	TGTGCCAGCAGCCTTTTCTCGACAGTCTCCTATGGCTACACCTTC
TRBV11-1	NA	NA	TRBJ1-2	CASSLRGPSDGYTF	TGTGCCAGCAGCCTACGTGGGCCGTCGGATGGCTACACCTTC
TRBV6-5	NA	NA	TRBJ1-1	CASNRGANTEAFF	TGTGCCAGCAACCGTGGGGCGAACACTGAAGCTTTCTTT